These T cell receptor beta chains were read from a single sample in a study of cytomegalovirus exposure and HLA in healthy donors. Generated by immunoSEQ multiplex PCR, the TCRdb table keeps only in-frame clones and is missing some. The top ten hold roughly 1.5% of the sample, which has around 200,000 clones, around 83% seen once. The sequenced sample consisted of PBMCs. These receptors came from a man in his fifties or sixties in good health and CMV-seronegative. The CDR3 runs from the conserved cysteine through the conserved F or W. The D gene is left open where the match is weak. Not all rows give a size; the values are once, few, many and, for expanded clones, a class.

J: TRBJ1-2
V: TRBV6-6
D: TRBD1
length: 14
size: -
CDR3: CASSPKTGSYGYTF
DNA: TGTGCCAGCAGCCCCAAGACAGGGAGCTATGGCTACACCTTC

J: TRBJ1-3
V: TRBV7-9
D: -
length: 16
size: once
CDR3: CASSLEIGGAGNTIYF
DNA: TGTGCCAGCAGCTTAGAAATAGGGGGAGCTGGAAACACCATATATTTT

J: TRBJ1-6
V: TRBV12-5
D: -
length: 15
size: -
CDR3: CASGGQGPLNSPLHF
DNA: TGTGCTAGTGGGGGTCAGGGGCCATTAAATTCACCCCTCCACTTT

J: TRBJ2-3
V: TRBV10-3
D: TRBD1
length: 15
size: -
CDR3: CAISETGVAEDTQYF
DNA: TGTGCCATCAGTGAGACAGGGGTAGCAGAAGATACGCAGTATTTT

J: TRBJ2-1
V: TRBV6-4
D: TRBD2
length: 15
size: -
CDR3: CASTSGVTYNYEQFF
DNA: TGTGCCAGCACTAGCGGGGTGACCTACAACTATGAGCAGTTCTTC

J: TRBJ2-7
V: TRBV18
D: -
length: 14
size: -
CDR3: CASSPMRTDYEQYF
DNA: TGTGCCAGCTCACCAATGAGGACAGACTACGAGCAGTACTTC

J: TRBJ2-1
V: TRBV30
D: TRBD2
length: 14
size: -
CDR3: CAWGRAGLRNEQFF
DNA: TGTGCCTGGGGAAGAGCGGGATTGAGGAATGAGCAGTTCTTC

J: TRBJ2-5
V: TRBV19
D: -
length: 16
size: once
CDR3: CASSSRQAGVQETQYF
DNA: TGTGCCAGTAGTAGTAGACAGGCCGGGGTACAAGAGACCCAGTACTTC

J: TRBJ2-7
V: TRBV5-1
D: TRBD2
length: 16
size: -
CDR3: CASSPKGVAGGYEQYF
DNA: TGCGCCAGCAGCCCCAAGGGGGTTGCGGGGGGCTACGAGCAGTACTTC

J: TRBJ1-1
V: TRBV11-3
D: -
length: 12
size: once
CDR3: CASSSSGTEAFF
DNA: TGTGCCAGCAGCTCTAGTGGGACTGAAGCTTTCTTT

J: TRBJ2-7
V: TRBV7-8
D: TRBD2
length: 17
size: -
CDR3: CASSTPPRLAGAYEQYF
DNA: TGTGCCAGCAGCACACCGCCCCGGCTAGCGGGAGCCTACGAGCAGTACTTC

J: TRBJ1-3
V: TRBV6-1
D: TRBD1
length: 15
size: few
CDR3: CASSEPGQRGNTIYF
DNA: TGTGCCAGCAGTGAGCCGGGACAGCGTGGAAACACCATATATTTT

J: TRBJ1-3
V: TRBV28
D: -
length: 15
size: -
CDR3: CASKVHRATGNTIYF
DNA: TGTGCCAGCAAAGTCCACAGGGCCACTGGAAACACCATATATTTT

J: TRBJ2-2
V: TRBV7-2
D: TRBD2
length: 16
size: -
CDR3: CASSFRLAAQGGELFF
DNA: TGTGCCAGCAGCTTCCGACTAGCGGCACAAGGCGGGGAGCTGTTTTTT

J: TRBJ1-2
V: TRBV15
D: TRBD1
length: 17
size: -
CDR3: CATSRDLGDRGSYGYTF
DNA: TGTGCCACCAGCAGAGATCTGGGGGACAGAGGCTCCTATGGCTACACCTTC

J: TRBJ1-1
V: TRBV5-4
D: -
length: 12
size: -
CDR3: CASSRGESEAFF
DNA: TGTGCCAGCAGCCGCGGGGAATCTGAAGCTTTCTTT

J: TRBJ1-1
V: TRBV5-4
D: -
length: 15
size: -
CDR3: CASRTFGSWSTEAFF
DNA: TGTGCCAGCAGGACCTTCGGCAGCTGGAGCACTGAAGCTTTCTTT

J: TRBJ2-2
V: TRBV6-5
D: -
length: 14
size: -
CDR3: CASTQGTNTGELFF
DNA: TGTGCCAGCACCCAGGGGACGAACACCGGGGAGCTGTTTTTT

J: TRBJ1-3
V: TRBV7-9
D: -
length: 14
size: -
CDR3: CASSVNRGRNTIYF
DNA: TGTGCCAGCAGCGTTAATCGAGGGAGAAACACCATATATTTT

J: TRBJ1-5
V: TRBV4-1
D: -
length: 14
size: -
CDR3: CASSHGLNNQPQHF
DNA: TGTGCCAGCAGCCACGGACTGAACAATCAGCCCCAGCATTTT

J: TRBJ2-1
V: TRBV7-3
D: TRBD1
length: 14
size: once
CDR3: CASSSRDRVHEQFF
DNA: TGTGCCAGCAGCTCCCGGGACAGGGTACATGAGCAGTTCTTC

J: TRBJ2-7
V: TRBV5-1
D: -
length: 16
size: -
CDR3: CASSWAQEVTSYEQYF
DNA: TGCGCCAGCAGCTGGGCTCAGGAGGTGACTTCCTACGAGCAGTACTTC

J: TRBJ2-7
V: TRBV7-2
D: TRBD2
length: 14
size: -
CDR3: CASSLIAGPYEQYF
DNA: TGTGCCAGCAGCTTAATAGCGGGCCCATACGAGCAGTACTTC

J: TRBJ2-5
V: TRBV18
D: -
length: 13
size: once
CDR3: CASLTGTGETQYF
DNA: TGTGCCAGCTTAACAGGGACGGGAGAGACCCAGTACTTC

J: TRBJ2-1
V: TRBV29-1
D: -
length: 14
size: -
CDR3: CSVAGLRSYNEQFF
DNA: TGCAGCGTGGCAGGGTTAAGGTCCTACAATGAGCAGTTCTTC

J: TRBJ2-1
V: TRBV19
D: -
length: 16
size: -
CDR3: CASSVRGGPPYNEQFF
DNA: TGTGCCAGTAGTGTCCGCGGGGGCCCTCCCTACAATGAGCAGTTCTTC

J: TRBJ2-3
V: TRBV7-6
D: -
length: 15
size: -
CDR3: CASSLAKGGTDTQYF
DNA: TGTGCCAGCAGCTTAGCGAAGGGAGGCACAGATACGCAGTATTTT

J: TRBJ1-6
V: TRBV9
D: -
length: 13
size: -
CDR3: CASSRILDSPLHF
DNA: TGTGCCAGCAGTCGTATCCTTGATTCACCCCTCCACTTT

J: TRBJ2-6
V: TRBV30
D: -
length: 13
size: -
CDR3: CASAGAGANVLTF
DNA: TGTGCCTCCGCTGGGGCAGGGGCCAACGTCCTGACTTTC

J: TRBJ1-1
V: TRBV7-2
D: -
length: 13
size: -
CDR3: CASSLVPNTEAFF
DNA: TGTGCCAGCAGCCTCGTCCCGAACACTGAAGCTTTCTTT